This TCR beta chain was recovered during a study of T cell responses to AZD1222 COVID-19 vaccine. The study's findings and limits: Every sample of the repertoires postdated the peak T cell response. Receipt of two AZD1222 doses was followed by a rise in Spike-specific TCR breadth and depth. Vaccine-associated CD4 TCRs ranged over spike, dominating at 160-218 and 743-854. Baseline serology detected seropositivity in only six or seven AZD1222 recipients.

Germline V lookup: CDR1 KGHSH, CDR2 LQKENI. V was pared by 1 base and J by 7 bases, with 11 bases between. The CDR3 runs 15 residues. As regards this clone: The antigen is not known.

Sequencing used immunoSEQ multiplex PCR; TCRdb keeps in-frame clones, though not all of them. The sample holds around 140,000 clones, 85% to 90% seen once. Source: peripheral blood, taken on day 0 of AZD1222 vaccination. The sequence was collected from an adult in good health. This chain joins TRBV18 and TRBJ1-6; D gene unclear. The CDR3 loop is CASSPRRVVNSPLHF. Here the CDR3 DNA reads TGTGCCAGCTCACCACGTAGGGTTGTAAATTCACCCCTCCACTTT. Using reference TRBV18 and TRBJ1-6 for the parts outside the CDR3, the full variable domain is NAGVMQNPRHLVRRRGQEARLRCSPMKGHSHVYWYRQLPEEGLKFMVYLQKENIIDESGMPKERFSAEFPKEGPSILRIQQVVRGDSAAYFCASSPRRVVNSPLHFGNGTRLTVT.